The sequence of this T cell receptor beta chain was determined in a study of T cell responses to AZD1222 COVID-19 vaccine. Whole-study results and caveats: A mostly white British donor set with more females was recruited, and clonal diversity was possibly underestimated. Seropositivity was recorded at baseline in only 6 or 7 AZD1222 recipients. After the peak T cell response, and only then, were repertoires sampled.

Notes on this clone: Its antigen is not identified.

Profiled with immunoSEQ multiplex PCR; TCRdb holds only in-frame clones, not every one. The sample has roughly 110,000 clones, more than 80% seen once. From germline, CDR1 is LGHNT and CDR2 FRNRAP. The CDR3 has 18 amino acids. Losses at the gene ends were 1 base for V and 0 bases for J; bases not matched to a gene: 7. This specimen was peripheral blood, taken on day 0 of AZD1222 vaccination. The TCR comes from an adult in good health. The chain joins TRBV12-5 to TRBJ1-1; 11 bases line up with TRBD1. The CDR3 protein is CASGLARTGGGMNTEAFF. The CDR3 region has the DNA TGTGCTAGTGGTTTGGCGAGGACAGGGGGCGGAATGAACACTGAAGCTTTCTTT.